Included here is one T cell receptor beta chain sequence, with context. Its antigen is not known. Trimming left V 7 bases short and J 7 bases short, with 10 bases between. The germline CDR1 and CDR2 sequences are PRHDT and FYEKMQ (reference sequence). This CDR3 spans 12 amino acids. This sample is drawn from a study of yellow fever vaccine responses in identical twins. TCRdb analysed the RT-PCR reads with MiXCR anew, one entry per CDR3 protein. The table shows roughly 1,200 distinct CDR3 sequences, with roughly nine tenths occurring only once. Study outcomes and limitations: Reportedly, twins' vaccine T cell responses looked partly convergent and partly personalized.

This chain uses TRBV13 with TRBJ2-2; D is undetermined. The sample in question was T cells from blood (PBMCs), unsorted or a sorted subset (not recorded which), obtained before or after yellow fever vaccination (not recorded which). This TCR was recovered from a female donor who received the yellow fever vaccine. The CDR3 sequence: CASKLRGGELFF. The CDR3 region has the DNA TGTGCCAGCAAACTAAGAGGCGGGGAGCTGTTTTTT.